This T cell receptor beta chain is from a study of CD8+CD57+ T cells in acquired aplastic anemia. The overall study: The sorted CD4+ and CD8+ cells yielded an average around 3.2 ug of DNA. Healthy donor sequencing depth: approximately 9.9 million CD4+, 11 million to 13 million CD8+ reads.

The template used for profiling TCR beta VDJ and CDR3 was genomic DNA. TCRdb used MiXCR to reprocess the reads, holding one entry per CDR3 protein. The sample holds hundreds of thousands of distinct CDR3 sequences, under 80% seen once. Whole-study results and caveats: About 30 shared CD8+ CDR3s appeared highly expressed within patients' immunodominant clones. Patients showed no significant difference from controls in CD8+ Simpson's diversity.

This clonotype was counted at least ten times. The antigen is unknown. The germline V gene encodes CDR1 SGHRS and CDR2 YFSETQ. The V end was cut by 8 bases, the J end by 7 bases, with 16 bases between. The CDR3 runs to 14 residues. Material: sorted CD4+, CD8+, or CD8+CD57+ T cells (not recorded which) from PBMCs. This sequence joins TRBV5-1 and TRBJ1-6, with D tentatively TRBD1 (5 bases). This sequence originates from a human donor in good health, serving as a control. CDR3 loop: CASRDPSWNSPLHF. The CDR3 DNA reads as TGCGCCAGTAGGGACCCTTCGTGGAATTCACCCCTCCACTTT.